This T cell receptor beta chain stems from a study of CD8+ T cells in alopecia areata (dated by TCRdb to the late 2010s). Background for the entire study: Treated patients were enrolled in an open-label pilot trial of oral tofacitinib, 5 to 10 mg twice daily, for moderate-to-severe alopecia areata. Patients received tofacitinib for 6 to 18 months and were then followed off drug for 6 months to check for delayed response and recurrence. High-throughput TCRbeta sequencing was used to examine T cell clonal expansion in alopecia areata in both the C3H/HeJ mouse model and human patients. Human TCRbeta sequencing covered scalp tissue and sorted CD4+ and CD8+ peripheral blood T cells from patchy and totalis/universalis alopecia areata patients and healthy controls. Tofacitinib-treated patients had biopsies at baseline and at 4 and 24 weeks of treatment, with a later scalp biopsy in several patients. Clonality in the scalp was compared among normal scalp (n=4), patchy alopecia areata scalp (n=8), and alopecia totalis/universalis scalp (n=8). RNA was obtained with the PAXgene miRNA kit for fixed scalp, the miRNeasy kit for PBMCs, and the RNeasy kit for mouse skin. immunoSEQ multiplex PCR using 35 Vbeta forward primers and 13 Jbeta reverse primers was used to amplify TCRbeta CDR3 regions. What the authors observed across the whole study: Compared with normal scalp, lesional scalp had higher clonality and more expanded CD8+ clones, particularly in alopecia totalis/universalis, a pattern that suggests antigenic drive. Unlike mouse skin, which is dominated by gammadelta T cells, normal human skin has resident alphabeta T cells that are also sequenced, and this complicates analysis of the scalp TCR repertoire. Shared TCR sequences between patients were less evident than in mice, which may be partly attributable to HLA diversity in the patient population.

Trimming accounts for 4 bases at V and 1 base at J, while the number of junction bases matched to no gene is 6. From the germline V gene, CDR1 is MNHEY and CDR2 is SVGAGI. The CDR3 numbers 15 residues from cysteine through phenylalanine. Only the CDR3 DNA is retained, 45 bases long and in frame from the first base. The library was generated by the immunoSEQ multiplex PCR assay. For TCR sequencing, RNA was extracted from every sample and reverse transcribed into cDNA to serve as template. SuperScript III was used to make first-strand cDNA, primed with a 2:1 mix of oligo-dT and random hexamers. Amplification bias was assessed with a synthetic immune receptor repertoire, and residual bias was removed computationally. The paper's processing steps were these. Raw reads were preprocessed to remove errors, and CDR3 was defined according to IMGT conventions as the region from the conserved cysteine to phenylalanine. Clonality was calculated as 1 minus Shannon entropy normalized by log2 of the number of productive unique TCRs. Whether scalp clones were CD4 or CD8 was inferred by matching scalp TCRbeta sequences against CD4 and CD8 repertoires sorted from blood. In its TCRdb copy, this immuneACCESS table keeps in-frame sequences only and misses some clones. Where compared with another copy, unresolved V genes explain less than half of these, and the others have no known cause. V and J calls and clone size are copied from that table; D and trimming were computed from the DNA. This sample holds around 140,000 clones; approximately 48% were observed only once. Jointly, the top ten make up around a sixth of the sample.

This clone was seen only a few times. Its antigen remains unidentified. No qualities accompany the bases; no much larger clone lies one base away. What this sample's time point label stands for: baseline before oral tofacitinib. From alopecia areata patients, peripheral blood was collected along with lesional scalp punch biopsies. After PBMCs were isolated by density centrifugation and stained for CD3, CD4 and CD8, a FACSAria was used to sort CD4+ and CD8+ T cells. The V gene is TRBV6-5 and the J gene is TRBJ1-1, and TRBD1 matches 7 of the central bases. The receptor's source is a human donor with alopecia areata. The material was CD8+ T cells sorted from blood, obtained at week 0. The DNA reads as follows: TGTGCCAGCAGTTTGAAGACAGGGCCGAACACTGAAGCTTTCTTT. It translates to CASSLKTGPNTEAFF.